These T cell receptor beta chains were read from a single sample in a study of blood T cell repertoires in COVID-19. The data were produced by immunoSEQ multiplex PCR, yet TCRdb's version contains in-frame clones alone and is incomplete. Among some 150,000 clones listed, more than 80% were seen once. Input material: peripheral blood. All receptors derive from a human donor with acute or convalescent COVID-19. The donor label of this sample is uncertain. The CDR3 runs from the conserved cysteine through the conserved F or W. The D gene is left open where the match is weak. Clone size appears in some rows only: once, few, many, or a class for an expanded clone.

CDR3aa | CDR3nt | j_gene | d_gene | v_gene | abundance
CATSVPGLTSTDTQYF | TGTGCCACCAGTGTTCCAGGACTCACTAGCACAGATACGCAGTATTTT | TRBJ2-3 | NA | TRBV24-1 | once
CASSPTDRGQSHGYTF | TGTGCCAGCAGCCCTACCGACAGGGGGCAAAGTCATGGCTACACCTTC | TRBJ1-2 | TRBD1 | TRBV4-2 | NA
CASPGGPNYGYTF | TGTGCCAGCCCCGGGGGACCTAACTATGGCTACACCTTC | TRBJ1-2 | NA | TRBV27 | NA
CASSVGSNSGNTIYF | TGTGCCAGCAGTGTTGGGAGCAACTCTGGAAACACCATATATTTT | TRBJ1-3 | NA | TRBV2 | NA
CASLGTLAGETGELFF | TGTGCCAGCCTTGGCACACTAGCGGGGGAAACCGGGGAGCTGTTTTTT | TRBJ2-2 | TRBD2 | TRBV2 | NA
CASSFLAGGAKNIQYF | TGTGCCAGCAGCTTCTTAGCGGGGGGGGCCAAAAACATTCAGTACTTC | TRBJ2-4 | TRBD2 | TRBV11-2 | once
CSVESPGTNYGYTF | TGCAGCGTTGAATCGCCAGGGACAAACTATGGCTACACCTTC | TRBJ1-2 | NA | TRBV29-1 | NA
CASSQTSGGANEQFF | TGTGCCAGCAGTCAGACTAGCGGGGGGGCCAATGAGCAGTTCTTC | TRBJ2-1 | TRBD2 | TRBV2 | NA
CASSLEPSGGSVSSTDTQYF | TGTGCCAGCAGCTTAGAGCCTAGCGGGGGGTCCGTTTCTAGCACAGATACGCAGTATTTT | TRBJ2-3 | TRBD2 | TRBV11-2 | NA
CASSPRQGEDTQYF | TGCGCCAGCAGTCCCAGACAGGGAGAAGATACGCAGTATTTT | TRBJ2-3 | TRBD1 | TRBV10-1 | NA
CASSPGLLAKNIQYF | TGTGCCAGCTCACCGGGGCTTCTAGCCAAAAACATTCAGTACTTC | TRBJ2-4 | NA | TRBV18 | NA
CASSLQGGRLFF | TGTGCCAGCAGTTTACAGGGAGGGAGACTGTTTTTT | TRBJ1-4 | NA | TRBV6-5 | NA
CPGRPGTGEGTEAFF | TGTCCTGGCCGTCCCGGGACAGGGGAGGGCACTGAAGCTTTCTTT | TRBJ1-1 | NA | TRBV22-1 | NA
CASSPGTVNQPQHF | TGTGCCAGCAGCCCCGGGACAGTAAATCAGCCCCAGCATTTT | TRBJ1-5 | TRBD1 | TRBV9 | NA
CASSPRLAARTGELFF | TGTGCCAGCAGCCCGCGCCTCGCCGCGCGCACCGGGGAGCTGTTTTTT | TRBJ2-2 | NA | TRBV7-8 | NA
CAWLGTPDFEQFF | TGTGCCTGGTTGGGGACACCCGATTTTGAGCAGTTCTTC | TRBJ2-1 | NA | TRBV30 | NA
CASSYTRDSGYEQYF | TGTGCCAGCAGTTACACCAGGGACTCTGGCTACGAGCAGTACTTC | TRBJ2-7 | NA | TRBV6-5 | NA
CASSLDGVIGYTF | TGCGCCAGCAGCTTGGACGGAGTTATTGGCTACACCTTC | TRBJ1-2 | NA | TRBV5-1 | NA
CASSFRTGAKNIQYF | TGCGCCAGCAGCTTTCGGACAGGGGCCAAAAACATTCAGTACTTC | TRBJ2-4 | TRBD1 | TRBV4-1 | NA
CASSQHSGGTYNEQFF | TGTGCCAGCAGCCAGCACAGCGGGGGCACCTACAATGAGCAGTTCTTC | TRBJ2-1 | TRBD2 | TRBV3-1/TRBV3-2 | NA